Below are 15 T cell receptor beta chains sequenced from a single sample in a study of cytomegalovirus exposure and HLA in healthy donors. PCR was performed using 60 Vbeta and 13 Jbeta primers. Assay used: immunoSEQ multiplex PCR; TCRdb lists only in-frame clones, some missing. The sample lists approximately 160,000 clones; 82% were seen once. Sequenced material: PBMCs. Receptors were obtained from a girl between 10 and 17 years old in good health and CMV-seropositive.

The chain uses TRBV27 and TRBJ2-3, with 14 bases aligning to TRBD2. The CDR3 runs to 21 residues. J lost 3 bases, V lost 5 bases, and 19 bases had no gene match. CDR1 is MNHEY and CDR2 is SMNVEV in the germline V gene (reference sequence). The CDR3 region is CASSPIPRLAGGPWATDTQYF. The CDR3 bases are TGTGCCAGCAGTCCCATCCCGCGACTAGCGGGAGGGCCTTGGGCAACAGATACGCAGTATTTT.

This clone showed up just a few times. J is TRBJ1-2 and V is TRBV5-1; weak D call: TRBD1 (5 bases). Germline V gene lookup returns CDR1 SGHRS and CDR2 YFSETQ. V was shortened by 0 bases and J by 4 bases, with 10 bases between the two germline ends. CDR3 length: 14 residues. CDR3 protein: CASSLVDSTYGYTF. CDR3 DNA sequence: TGCGCCAGCAGCTTGGTTGACAGTACCTATGGCTACACCTTC.

The gene calls are TRBV28 and TRBJ2-1; 13 nucleotides align to TRBD2. Trimming removed 6 bases from V and 0 bases from J; junction bases left unmatched: 5. Germline-derived CDR1 and CDR2 are MDHEN and SYDVKM. This CDR3 spans 17 amino acids. CDR3 sequence (DNA): TGTGCCAGCAGCCTGACTAGCGGGGGGACCTCCTACAATGAGCAGTTCTTC. Protein: CASSLTSGGTSYNEQFF.

This clone has only a few counts. The chain couples TRBV28 to TRBJ2-1, with 10 bases aligning to TRBD2. This CDR3 is 14 amino acids long. V lost 2 bases to trimming and J lost 10 bases; unmatched junction nucleotides: 5. Germline loops: CDR1 MDHEN, CDR2 SYDVKM. Here the CDR3 DNA reads TGTGCCAGCAGTTTACTAGCGGGAGTCGGGGAGCAGTTCTTC. As protein: CASSLLAGVGEQFF. Filled out from reference TRBV28 and TRBJ2-1, the complete variable domain reads DVKVTQSSRYLVKRTGEKVFLECVQDMDHENMFWYRQDPGLGLRLIYFSYDVKMKEKGDIPEGYSVSREKKERFSLILESASTNQTSMYLCASSLLAGVGEQFFGPGTRLTVL.

This clone was observed many times. The chain employs TRBV28 and TRBJ2-7; 9 bases align to TRBD2. V lost 8 bases and J lost 4; bases outside the gene matches: 9. The V gene's germline CDR1 is MDHEN and CDR2 SYDVKM. The CDR3 sequence is 14 residues long. The CDR3 protein is CASRRSSGSYEQYF. Written as DNA, the CDR3 is TGTGCCAGCCGACGAAGTAGCGGGAGTTACGAGCAGTACTTC. The complete variable domain, with remaining parts taken from reference TRBV28 and TRBJ2-7, reads DVKVTQSSRYLVKRTGEKVFLECVQDMDHENMFWYRQDPGLGLRLIYFSYDVKMKEKGDIPEGYSVSREKKERFSLILESASTNQTSMYLCASRRSSGSYEQYFGPGTRLTVT.

This chain links TRBV2 with TRBJ1-4; D not certain. Germline CDR1 and CDR2: SNHLY and FYNNEI. The CDR3 has 15 amino acids. Deletions cut 6 bases from V and 4 bases from J, with 15 bases between. CDR3 in amino acids: CASRKWGGGNEKLFF. The CDR3, as DNA: TGTGCCAGCAGGAAATGGGGAGGAGGTAATGAAAAACTGTTTTTT.

This sequence joins TRBV5-1 and TRBJ2-5, with 12 bases aligning to TRBD2. CDR3 length equals 17 residues. The J segment lost 2 bases and the V segment lost 0 bases, leaving 5 bases of the junction unmatched. CDR1 is SGHRS, CDR2 YFSETQ, per germline. The CDR3 reads CASSLELAGGIQETQYF. CDR3 nucleotides: TGCGCCAGCAGCTTGGAACTAGCGGGGGGTATTCAAGAGACCCAGTACTTC.

The J gene is TRBJ1-5, the V gene TRBV28; 8 bases fit TRBD1. This CDR3 region has 16 residues. Unmatched junction bases numbered 11, after V lost 5 bases and J lost 5 bases. Germline CDR1 reads MDHEN; CDR2 reads SYDVKM. CDR3 amino acids: CASSLSDRVTDQPQHF. CDR3 DNA: TGTGCCAGCAGTCTATCGGACAGGGTTACGGATCAGCCCCAGCATTTT.

This chain connects TRBV5-6 to TRBJ2-7; 9 bases agree with TRBD1. CDR3 length: 16 amino acids. Germline CDR1 reads SGHDT; CDR2 reads YYEEEE. V was pared by 4 bases and J by 5 bases, with 13 bases of the junction left unmatched. The CDR3 loop reads CASSPLTGQGMDEQYF. As DNA, the CDR3 is TGTGCCAGCAGCCCACTTACTGGACAGGGGATGGACGAGCAGTACTTC.

The rearrangement links TRBV28 to TRBJ2-1; 9 positions agree with TRBD2. CDR3 size: 16 residues. Trimming removed 5 bases from V and 8 bases from J; junction bases left unmatched: 13. In germline, CDR1 is MDHEN, CDR2 SYDVKM. The CDR3 nucleotides are TGTGCCAGCAGTCCTCTGCGCGGGGGGGCCGAGTATGAGCAGTTCTTC. It yields the protein CASSPLRGGAEYEQFF.

CDR3 nucleotides: TGTGCCAGCAGCTTGGAAGCCAGGGTGGGCACTGAAGCTTTCTTT. This codes for CASSLEARVGTEAFF. The chain has TRBV5-4 and TRBJ1-1; D perhaps matches TRBD1 (5 bases). Trimming took off 0 bases at V and 4 bases at J, with 13 bases between the two ends. The CDR3 totals 15 residues. The V gene's germline CDR1 is SGHNT and CDR2 YYREEE (reference sequence).

V and J are TRBV2 and TRBJ1-2; D gene ambiguous. V lost 4 bases, J lost 2 bases, and 8 bases lay in between. This CDR3 is built from 13 residues. Germline V gene data show CDR1 as SNHLY and CDR2 as FYNNEI. The CDR3 DNA reads TGTGCCAGCAGTGTGGAGGAGAACTATGGCTACACCTTC. Its translation is CASSVEENYGYTF.

The chain links TRBV4-3 to TRBJ2-3; TRBD2 is a possible D gene (5 bases). V lost 4 bases and J 6 bases, leaving 17 bases between the germline ends. Germline V gives CDR1 LGHNA, CDR2 YSLEER. This CDR3 has 15 amino acids. The CDR3 DNA sequence: TGCGCCAGCAGCCGCATAGTCGGGGTGGGCGATACGCAGTATTTT. Its translation is CASSRIVGVGDTQYF.

The chain links TRBV4-3 to TRBJ2-3; perhaps TRBD2 as D (7 bases). Looked up from germline, CDR1 is LGHNA and CDR2 is YSLEER. The CDR3 sequence is 16 residues long. Trimming shortened V by 1 base and J by 2 bases, and 13 bases separated the two germline ends. Here the CDR3 DNA reads TGCGCCAGCAGCCAAGGGACGGGGGGCTCCACAGATACGCAGTATTTT. Amino acid sequence: CASSQGTGGSTDTQYF.

The rearrangement uses TRBV5-1 and TRBJ1-1; D is undetermined. The CDR3 spans 10 residues. Looked up from germline, CDR1 is SGHRS and CDR2 is YFSETQ. The V gene lost 7 bases and the J gene lost 5 bases, with 6 bases spanning the gap. The CDR3 coding sequence is TGCGCCAGCCATCATACTGAAGCTTTCTTT. Protein sequence: CASHHTEAFF.